The sequence of this TCR beta chain was determined in a study of blood T cells in healthy people across ages. Sample-barcoded 5' priming and a J-beta primer mix drove a second PCR of 7 to 11 cycles. Each CDR3 protein is one row after TCRdb ran MiXCR on the 5' RACE reads. This sample yields about 590,000 distinct CDR3 sequences, of which less than 35% are seen a single time; 15% to 19% belongs to the top ten. Each of the donors had 8 to 10 milliliters of peripheral blood drawn into EDTA-treated Vacutainer tubes. A word on this clonotype: A much larger clone is a single base away; this may be a read error.

This CDR3 is built from 13 residues. Per germline, CDR1 SGHRS and CDR2 YFSETQ. Input material: blood. The sequence was obtained from a woman at least 80 years old in good health. V usage is TRBV5-1 and J usage is TRBJ2-3, with D possibly TRBD2 on 5 matching bases. In nucleotides, the CDR3 is TGCGCCAGCAGCTTCACGGGATCAGATACGCCGTATTTT. It yields the protein CASSFTGSDTPYF. Full variable domain (rest looked up from reference TRBV5-1 and TRBJ2-3): KAGVTQTPRYLIKTRGQQVTLSCSPISGHRSVSWYQQTPGQGLQFLFEYFSETQRNKGNFPGRFSGRQFSNSRSEMNVSTLELGDSALYLCASSFTGSDTPYFGPGTRLTVL.